The sequence of this T cell receptor beta chain was determined in a study of blood T cell repertoires in COVID-19. At the level of the study: From the United States, Italy and Spain came samples of acute and convalescent COVID-19.

The CDR3 is 15 residues long. V was clipped by 10 bases and J by 1 base; unmatched bases: 6. CDR1 and CDR2 from the germline V gene are KGHDR and SFDVKD. As originally analysed: Quantification of nucleated cells was approximated via reference gene primer amplification. Sequenced by immunoSEQ multiplex PCR; TCRdb stores in-frame clones only, minus some. D and trimming come from the DNA, and the V and J calls and clone size come from that table. The sample holds about 170,000 clones; roughly 84% are singletons and the top ten take approximately 15%. Seattle patients were enrolled during active infection and followed longitudinally.

The sequenced sample consisted of peripheral blood. The receptor's source is a woman aged 70-85 years with COVID-19, enrolled during active disease. This chain connects TRBV24-1 to TRBJ2-3; 11 nucleotides align to TRBD1. CDR3 nucleotides: TGTGCCACAGGGGGACAGGGGGTCCGCACAGATACGCAGTATTTT. It specifies CATGGQGVRTDTQYF.